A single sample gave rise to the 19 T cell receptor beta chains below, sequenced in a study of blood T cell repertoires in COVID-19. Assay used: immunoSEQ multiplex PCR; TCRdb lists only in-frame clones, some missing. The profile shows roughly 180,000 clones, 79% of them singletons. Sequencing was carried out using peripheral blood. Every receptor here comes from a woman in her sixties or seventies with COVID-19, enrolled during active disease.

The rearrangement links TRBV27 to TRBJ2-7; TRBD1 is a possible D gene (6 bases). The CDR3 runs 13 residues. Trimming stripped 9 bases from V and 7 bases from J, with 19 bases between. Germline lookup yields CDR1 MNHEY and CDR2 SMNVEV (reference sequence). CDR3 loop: CASSGVPGSEQYF. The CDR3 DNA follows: TGTGCCAGTTCAGGGGTCCCGGGGTCTGAGCAGTACTTC.

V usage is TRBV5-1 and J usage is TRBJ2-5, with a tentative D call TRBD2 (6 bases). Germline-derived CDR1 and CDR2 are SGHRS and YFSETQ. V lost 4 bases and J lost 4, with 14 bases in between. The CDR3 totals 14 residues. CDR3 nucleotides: TGCGCCAGCAGCCCGGGTTTCGGGGGAGAGACCCAGTACTTC. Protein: CASSPGFGGETQYF.

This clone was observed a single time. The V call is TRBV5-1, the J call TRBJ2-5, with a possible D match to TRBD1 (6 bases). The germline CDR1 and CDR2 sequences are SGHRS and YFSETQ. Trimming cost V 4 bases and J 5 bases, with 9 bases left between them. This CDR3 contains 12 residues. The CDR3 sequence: CASSHRAETQYF. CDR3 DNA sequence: TGCGCCAGCAGCCACAGGGCGGAGACCCAGTACTTC.

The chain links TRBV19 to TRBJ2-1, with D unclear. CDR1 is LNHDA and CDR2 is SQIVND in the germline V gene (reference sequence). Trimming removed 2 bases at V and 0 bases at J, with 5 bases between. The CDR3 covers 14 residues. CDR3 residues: CASSISSSYNEQFF. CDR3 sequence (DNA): TGTGCCAGTAGTATATCGAGCTCCTACAATGAGCAGTTCTTC.

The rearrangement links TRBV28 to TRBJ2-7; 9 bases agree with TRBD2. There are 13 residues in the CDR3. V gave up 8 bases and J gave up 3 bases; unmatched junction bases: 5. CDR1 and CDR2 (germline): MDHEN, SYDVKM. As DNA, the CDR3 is TGTGCCAGCGGGAGCGGGGGGAACTACGAGCAGTACGTC. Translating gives CASGSGGNYEQYV.

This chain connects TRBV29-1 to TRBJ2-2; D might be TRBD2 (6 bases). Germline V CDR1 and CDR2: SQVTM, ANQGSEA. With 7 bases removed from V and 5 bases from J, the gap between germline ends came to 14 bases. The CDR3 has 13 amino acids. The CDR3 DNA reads TGCAGCGCGTCTAGGGCGGGAACCGGGGAGCTGTTTTTT. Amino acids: CSASRAGTGELFF.

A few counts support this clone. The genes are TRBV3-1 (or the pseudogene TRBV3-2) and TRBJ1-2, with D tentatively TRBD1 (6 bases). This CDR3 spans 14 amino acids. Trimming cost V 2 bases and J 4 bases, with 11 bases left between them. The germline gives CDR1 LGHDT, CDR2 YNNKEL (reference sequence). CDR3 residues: CASSQIGGPYGYTF. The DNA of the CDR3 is TGTGCCAGCAGCCAAATAGGGGGACCCTATGGCTACACCTTC.

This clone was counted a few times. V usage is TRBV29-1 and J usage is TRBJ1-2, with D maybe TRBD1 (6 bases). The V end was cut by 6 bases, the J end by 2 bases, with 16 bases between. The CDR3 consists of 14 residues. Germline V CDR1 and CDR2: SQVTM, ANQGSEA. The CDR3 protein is CSVLEQGSNYGYTF. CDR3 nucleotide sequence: TGCAGCGTCCTAGAACAGGGAAGCAACTATGGCTACACCTTC. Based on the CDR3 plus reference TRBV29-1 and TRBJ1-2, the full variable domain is SAVISQKPSRDICQRGTSLTIQCQVDSQVTMMFWYRQQPGQSLTLIATANQGSEATYESGFVIDKFPISRPNLTFSTLTVSNMSPEDSSIYLCSVLEQGSNYGYTFGSGTRLTVV.

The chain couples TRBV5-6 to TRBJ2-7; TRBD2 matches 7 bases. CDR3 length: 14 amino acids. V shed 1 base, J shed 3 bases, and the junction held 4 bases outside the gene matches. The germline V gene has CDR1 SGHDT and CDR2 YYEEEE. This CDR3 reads CASSLSERGYEQYF. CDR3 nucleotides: TGTGCCAGCAGCTTGTCCGAGCGGGGCTACGAGCAGTACTTC.

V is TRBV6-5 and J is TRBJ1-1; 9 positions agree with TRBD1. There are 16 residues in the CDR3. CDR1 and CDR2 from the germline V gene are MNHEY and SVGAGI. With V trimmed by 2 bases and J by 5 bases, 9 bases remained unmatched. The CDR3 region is CASSYPQTGGMTEAFF. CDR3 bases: TGTGCCAGCAGTTACCCTCAGACAGGGGGAATGACTGAAGCTTTCTTT.

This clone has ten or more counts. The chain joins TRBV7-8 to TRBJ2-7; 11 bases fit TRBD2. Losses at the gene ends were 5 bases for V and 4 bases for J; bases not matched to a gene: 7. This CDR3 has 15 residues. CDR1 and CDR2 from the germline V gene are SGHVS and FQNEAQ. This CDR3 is CASSPTSGSKYEQYF. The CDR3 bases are TGTGCCAGCAGCCCTACTAGCGGGAGTAAGTACGAGCAGTACTTC.

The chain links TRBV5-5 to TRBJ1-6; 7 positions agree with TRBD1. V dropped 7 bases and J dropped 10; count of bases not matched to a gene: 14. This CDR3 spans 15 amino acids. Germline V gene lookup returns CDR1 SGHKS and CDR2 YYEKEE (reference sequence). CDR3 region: CASCLVTGNPSPLHF. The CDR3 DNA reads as TGTGCCAGCTGCCTCGTGACAGGGAACCCATCACCCCTCCACTTT. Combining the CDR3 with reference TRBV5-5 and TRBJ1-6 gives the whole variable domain DAGVTQSPTHLIKTRGQQVTLRCSPISGHKSVSWYQQVLGQGPQFIFQYYEKEERGRGNFPDRFSARQFPNYSSELNVNALLLGDSALYLCASCLVTGNPSPLHFGNGTRLTVT.

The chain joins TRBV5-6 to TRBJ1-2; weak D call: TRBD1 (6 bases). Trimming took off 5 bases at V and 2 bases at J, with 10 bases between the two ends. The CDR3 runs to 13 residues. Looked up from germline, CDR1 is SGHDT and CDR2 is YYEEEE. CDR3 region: CASSKDRNYGYTF. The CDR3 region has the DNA TGTGCCAGCAGTAAGGACAGAAACTATGGCTACACCTTC.

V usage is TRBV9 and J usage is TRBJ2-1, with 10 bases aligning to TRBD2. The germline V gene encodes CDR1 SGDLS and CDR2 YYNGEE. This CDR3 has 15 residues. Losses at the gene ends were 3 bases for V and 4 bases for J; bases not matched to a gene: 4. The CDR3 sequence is CASSASGGVYNEQFF. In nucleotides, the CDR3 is TGTGCCAGCAGCGCTAGCGGGGGAGTATACAATGAGCAGTTCTTC.

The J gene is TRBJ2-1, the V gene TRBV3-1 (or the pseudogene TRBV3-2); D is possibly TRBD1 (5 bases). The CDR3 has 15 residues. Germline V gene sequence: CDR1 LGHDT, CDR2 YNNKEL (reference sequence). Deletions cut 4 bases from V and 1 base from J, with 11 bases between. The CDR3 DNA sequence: TGTGCCAGCAGCCCCCATGGGGCTTCCTACAATGAGCAGTTCTTC. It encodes CASSPHGASYNEQFF.

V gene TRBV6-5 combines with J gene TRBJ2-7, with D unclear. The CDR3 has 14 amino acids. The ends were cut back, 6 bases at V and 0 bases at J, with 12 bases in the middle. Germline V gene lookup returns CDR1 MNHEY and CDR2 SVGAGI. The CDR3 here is CASRETYDSYEQYF. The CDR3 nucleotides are TGTGCCAGCAGAGAGACTTACGACTCCTACGAGCAGTACTTC.

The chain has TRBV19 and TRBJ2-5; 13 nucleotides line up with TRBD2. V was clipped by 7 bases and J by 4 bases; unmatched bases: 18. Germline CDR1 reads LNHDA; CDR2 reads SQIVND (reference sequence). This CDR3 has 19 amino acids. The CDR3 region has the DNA TGTGCCAGTAAGGGACGAGGGAGACTAGCGGGAGGCCAGGGAGAGACCCAGTACTTC. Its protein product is CASKGRGRLAGGQGETQYF.

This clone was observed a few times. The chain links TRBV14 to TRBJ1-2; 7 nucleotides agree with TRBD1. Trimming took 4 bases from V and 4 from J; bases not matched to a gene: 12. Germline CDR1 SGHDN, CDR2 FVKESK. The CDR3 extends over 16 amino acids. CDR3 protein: CASSRLEGQGGYGYTF. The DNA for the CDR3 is TGTGCCAGCAGCCGCTTGGAGGGTCAGGGGGGCTATGGCTACACCTTC.

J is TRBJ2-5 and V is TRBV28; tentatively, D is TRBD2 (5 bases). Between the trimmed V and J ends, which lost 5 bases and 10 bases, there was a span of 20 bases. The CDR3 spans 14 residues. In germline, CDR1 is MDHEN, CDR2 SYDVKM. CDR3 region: CASSLRTQGGDQYF. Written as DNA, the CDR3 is TGTGCCAGCAGTCTTCGGACTCAAGGAGGAGACCAGTACTTC.